This T cell receptor (beta chain) was profiled in a study of chemoradiotherapy in HPV16-positive cancers. Findings of the study overall: HPV-responsive T-cell expansion during chemoradiotherapy was linked to improved recurrence-free survival in HPV16-positive patients. During treatment, candidate HPV-specific clones and E7-related motifs expanded in tumor.

As to this clone: Its antigen is not known.

Data came from immunoSEQ multiplex PCR; TCRdb stores just in-frame clones and leaves some out. The table includes over 13,000 clones, around 72% detected once. Per the germline V gene, CDR1 is PRHDT and CDR2 is FYEKMQ (reference sequence). V lost 5 bases and J 4 bases, leaving 6 bases between the germline ends. The CDR3 extends over 11 amino acids. This sequence was found in a human donor with HPV-associated anogenital cancer. This sample was gathered from a patient who underwent chemoradiotherapy. The chain joins TRBV13 to TRBJ2-7; no clear D gene. For the CDR3, the DNA is TGTGCCAGCAGCGTTTATTACGAGCAGTACTTC. As protein: CASSVYYEQYF.